This TCR beta chain stems from a study of T cell responses to AZD1222 COVID-19 vaccine. Notes on the study in general: Spike-wide coverage was observed for vaccine-associated CD4 TCRs, with dominant responses at 160-218 and 743-854. The sample set comprised mostly white British donors with more females, and clonal diversity was possibly underestimated.

On this clone: Its antigen is as yet unknown.

Assay used: immunoSEQ multiplex PCR; TCRdb lists only in-frame clones, some missing. The sample has 150,000 to 200,000 clones, just over 90% seen once. CDR1 SGHTA and CDR2 FQGNSA come from the germline V gene. The CDR3 is 15 amino acids. V lost 1 base, J lost 0 bases, and 8 bases lay in between. This TCR derives from an adult who received the AZD1222 COVID-19 vaccine. The source material was peripheral blood, sampled 28 days after the second AZD1222 dose. V gene TRBV7-2 combines with J gene TRBJ2-3; D is uncertain. The CDR3 nucleotides are TGTGCCAGCAGCTTAGTTGCTGTTAGCACAGATACGCAGTATTTT. Its translation is CASSLVAVSTDTQYF.